Below, one T cell receptor beta chain is given with its context. The data were obtained in a study of OX40 agonist ivuxolimab in advanced cancers. This table comes from immunoSEQ multiplex PCR, and its TCRdb copy is limited to in-frame clones, with some not included. Among over 65,000 clones listed, roughly 80% were seen once. This sample comprised CD4+ or CD8+ T cells sorted from blood, obtained in a trial of the OX40 agonist ivuxolimab. The receptor was derived from an adult with an advanced solid tumor such as melanoma, head and neck, liver or kidney cancer.

The CDR3 nucleotides are TGCGCCAGCAGCTTGGAAACAGGTACGGGCAATCAGCCCCAGCATTTT. It codes for CASSLETGTGNQPQHF. The gene calls are TRBV5-1 and TRBJ1-5; D is possibly TRBD1 (5 bases). V dropped 0 bases and J dropped 2 bases, with 12 bases sitting between them. Germline V gene sequence: CDR1 SGHRS, CDR2 YFSETQ. The CDR3 totals 16 residues.